This T cell receptor (beta chain) came from a study of molecular identifiers for immune sequencing clone quantification (dated by TCRdb to the late 2010s). In terms of the full investigation: In a replicate experiment, RNA from 20,000 or 100,000 naive CD8 T cells was split into five aliquots, four of which were sequenced. CD8 T cells were used in a methods study to benchmark molecular-identifier clustering-based TCR repertoire sequencing (MIDCIRS) and TCR RNA copy counting.

Libraries of naive CD8 T cells were built from anywhere between about 17,000 and 1,000,000 sorted cells, with 10%, 30% or 50% of the purified RNA used. Naive CD8 T cells, defined as CD8+CD4-CCR7+CD45RA+, were FACS-sorted into RLT Plus buffer on a BD FACSAria II. To test detection sensitivity, Jurkat RNA equivalent to under 12 TCR copies was spiked into samples of about 20,000-1,100,000 naive CD8 T cells. CD8 T cells were enriched using RosetteSep CD8+ T Cell Enrichment Cocktail and Ficoll-Paque, and the enriched cells then underwent ACK red cell lysis. Beyond this particular receptor, the publication reports: In CMV-specific effector cells, clones with more than 20 RNA copies contained over 98% of molecules, whereas in naive cells such clones contained under 1% of molecules. Identical TCR molecules sharing a barcode could cause highly expanded clone sizes to be underestimated. Without barcode sub-clustering, chimeric consensus sequences inflated TCR diversity; chimeras reached as high as 47%. Spiked-in Jurkat TCR RNA equal to a single cell's worth was reported to be detectable even within one million naive CD8 T cells. The naive libraries included spiked-in Jurkat TCR RNA (about ten copies' worth), and this RNA is not part of the donor repertoire. Modeling gave around 3.3 recovered TCR RNA copies per cell versus 9.5 to 10 by digital PCR, implying 25% to 30% capture efficiency.

Libraries were made using PCR. The sequencing machine was a NextSeq 500. Bulk TCR libraries were generated as previously described, with the TCR primers listed in Table S5 used. Purification of total RNA was performed with the Qiagen AllPrep DNA/RNA kit. Before any analysis, reads coming from multiple sequencing runs of the same library were combined into one pool. As for the original processing: Only reads with exact TCR constant sequence were kept, trimmed to 150 nt, and grouped by their 12-nt molecular barcodes. Reads within each barcode group were sub-clustered using a 15% Levenshtein threshold, and quality-weighted consensus sequences were constructed for each RNA molecule. Non-functional sequences were excluded, and lower-count sequences lying one edit away from another sequence were also excluded. Based on fitting two negative binomial distributions, any barcode sub-cluster with under 20% of the maximum read count was discarded. The raw public reads went through TCRdb reprocessing: fastp at Q25, MiXCR clone calling, in-frame beta chains kept. Every CDR3 protein is listed once, alongside the most common genes and DNA of its rows. TCRdb's processing, not the study's, gives the V and J calls here. Across this sample there are nearly 650,000 distinct CDR3 sequences, with approximately 24% seen only once. The ten top clones hold roughly 0.83% of the sample.

This clonotype was counted at least ten times. Its antigen has not been determined. No base-level quality is on record; no much larger clone is a single base apart. The CDR3, from cysteine to phenylalanine, totals 16 residues. Only the CDR3 portion is preserved as DNA: 48 bases, with reading frame beginning at the first base. A distance of 16 bases separates the germline ends of V and J, which lose 2 bases and 6 bases respectively. From the germline V gene, CDR1 is MNHEY and CDR2 is SVGAGI. What was sequenced was naive CD8+ T cells from blood, with Jurkat cell RNA spiked in. This specimen's cell subset or site label, interpreted: FACS-sorted CD8+CD4-CCR7+CD45RA+ naive T cells. The origin of this receptor is a human donor in good health. Some libraries in this study had Jurkat cell RNA spiked in. The rearranged segments are TRBV6-5 and TRBJ1-4; the D gene is perhaps TRBD1, on 6 matching bases. At the DNA level, the sequence is TGTGCCAGCAGTTACGGGACCACAGGGACGGATGAAAAACTGTTTTTT. This is translated as CASSYGTTGTDEKLFF.